This T cell receptor beta chain stems from a study of T cells in Graves' hyperthyroidism and ophthalmopathy. The wider study: Once the initial diagnosis was made, peripheral blood was obtained before any treatment. Study results and limitations: The blood repertoire included most of the expanded thyroid clonotypes above 0.001.

The sample holds many counts of this clonotype. What it recognizes is unknown. Investigators excluded patients with uncontrolled infection, other autoimmune disease, pregnancy or lactation. Source material for PBMCs was around 10 ml fresh peripheral blood. The CDR3 sequence is 13 residues long. V dropped 6 bases and J dropped 2 bases, with 10 bases sitting between them. TCR beta CDR3 region amplification was performed from RNA transcripts. HTBI primers were the set used in a first-round RT-PCR of the TCR CDR3. TCRdb reprocessed the multiplex PCR reads via MiXCR and lists one record per CDR3 protein. The profile shows fewer than 300,000 distinct CDR3 sequences, 25% to 30% of them singletons.

The sample taken for sequencing was blood. This clonotype originated in a man aged 35 to 55 with Graves' hyperthyroidism that later progressed to Graves' ophthalmopathy. The chain is built from TRBV12-3 or TRBV12-4 and TRBJ2-5, with unresolved D. CDR3 region: CASRGLKQETQYF. The DNA for the CDR3 is TGTGCCAGCAGGGGCTTGAAGCAAGAGACCCAGTACTTC.